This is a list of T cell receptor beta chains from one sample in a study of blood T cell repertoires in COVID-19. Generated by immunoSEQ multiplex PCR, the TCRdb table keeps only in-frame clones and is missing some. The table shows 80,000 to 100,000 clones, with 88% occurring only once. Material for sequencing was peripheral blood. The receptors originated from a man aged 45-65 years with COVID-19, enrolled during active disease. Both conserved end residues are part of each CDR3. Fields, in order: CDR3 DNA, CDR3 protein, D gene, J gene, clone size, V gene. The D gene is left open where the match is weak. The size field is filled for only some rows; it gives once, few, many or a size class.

CDR3 DNA: TGTGCCAGCTCGCGCGAAACCACAGGGGAGCAGTACTTC
CDR3 protein: CASSRETTGEQYF
D gene: -
J gene: TRBJ2-7
clone size: -
V gene: TRBV18

CDR3 DNA: TGCAGCGTTGAAGATGTAAGGGGACAGGGCATAAATGAGCAGTTCTTC
CDR3 protein: CSVEDVRGQGINEQFF
D gene: TRBD1
J gene: TRBJ2-1
clone size: -
V gene: TRBV29-1

CDR3 DNA: TGCGCCAGCAGCCCCAGCGGGCAAGAGACCCAGTACTTC
CDR3 protein: CASSPSGQETQYF
D gene: -
J gene: TRBJ2-5
clone size: -
V gene: TRBV5-1

CDR3 DNA: TGCGCCAGCAGCCCACGGACACTTACTGATAGCAATCAGCCCCAGCATTTT
CDR3 protein: CASSPRTLTDSNQPQHF
D gene: -
J gene: TRBJ1-5
clone size: -
V gene: TRBV4-3

CDR3 DNA: TGTGCCAGCAGCCAAGATACGGGGGGCGGGCCCGGGGAGCTGTTTTTT
CDR3 protein: CASSQDTGGGPGELFF
D gene: -
J gene: TRBJ2-2
clone size: -
V gene: TRBV4-2

CDR3 DNA: TGTGCCTGGAGGACCGGGACAGGAGATGGAAACACCATATATTTT
CDR3 protein: CAWRTGTGDGNTIYF
D gene: TRBD1
J gene: TRBJ1-3
clone size: -
V gene: TRBV30

CDR3 DNA: TGTGCCAGCTCACCACCGGGCGGGAAGCAGTTCTTC
CDR3 protein: CASSPPGGKQFF
D gene: -
J gene: TRBJ2-1
clone size: -
V gene: TRBV18

CDR3 DNA: TGCGCCAGCAGCCCTGACAGGGATAGTTCACCCCTCCACTTT
CDR3 protein: CASSPDRDSSPLHF
D gene: TRBD1
J gene: TRBJ1-6
clone size: -
V gene: TRBV5-1

CDR3 DNA: TGTGCCAGCAGCTTAATCAGGATGACCTCTGGAAACACCATATATTTT
CDR3 protein: CASSLIRMTSGNTIYF
D gene: -
J gene: TRBJ1-3
clone size: once
V gene: TRBV7-8

CDR3 DNA: TGCGCCAGCAGCCAAGATACAGGGACAGGGGGCCGTCCGGGCAATCAGCCCCAGCATTTT
CDR3 protein: CASSQDTGTGGRPGNQPQHF
D gene: TRBD1
J gene: TRBJ1-5
clone size: -
V gene: TRBV4-1

CDR3 DNA: TGCGCCAGCAGCTTCTACCGGGACAGGGATTCACCCCTCCACTTT
CDR3 protein: CASSFYRDRDSPLHF
D gene: TRBD1
J gene: TRBJ1-6
clone size: -
V gene: TRBV5-1

CDR3 DNA: TGTGCCAGCAGCCCCGGACAGGGGATCTCCTACGAGCAGTACTTC
CDR3 protein: CASSPGQGISYEQYF
D gene: TRBD1
J gene: TRBJ2-7
clone size: -
V gene: TRBV3-1/TRBV3-2

CDR3 DNA: TGTGCCAGCAGCACGACAGAATTTCAGAAGGGCTACACCTTC
CDR3 protein: CASSTTEFQKGYTF
D gene: -
J gene: TRBJ1-2
clone size: once
V gene: TRBV7-9

CDR3 DNA: TGTGCCAGCAGCGCAGGACAGGGGCGGTCGGCCGGGGAGCTGTTTTTT
CDR3 protein: CASSAGQGRSAGELFF
D gene: TRBD1
J gene: TRBJ2-2
clone size: once
V gene: TRBV9

CDR3 DNA: TGCGCCAGCAGCTTTGCGACAACACTTAACCCCTATGGCTACACCTTC
CDR3 protein: CASSFATTLNPYGYTF
D gene: -
J gene: TRBJ1-2
clone size: -
V gene: TRBV5-1

CDR3 DNA: TGCGCCAGCAGCTTGAGGAGCGGGGGGCCAGGACTATACAATGAGCAGTTCTTC
CDR3 protein: CASSLRSGGPGLYNEQFF
D gene: TRBD2
J gene: TRBJ2-1
clone size: few
V gene: TRBV5-1

CDR3 DNA: TGTGCCAGCAGCCCCCCGACAGGGCAGAATGGAAACACCATATATTTT
CDR3 protein: CASSPPTGQNGNTIYF
D gene: TRBD1
J gene: TRBJ1-3
clone size: -
V gene: TRBV6-4

CDR3 DNA: TGCGCCAGCAGCTTACAGGGGGCGACGGTGGAGACCCAGTACTTC
CDR3 protein: CASSLQGATVETQYF
D gene: TRBD1
J gene: TRBJ2-5
clone size: -
V gene: TRBV5-1

CDR3 DNA: TGTGCCAGCAGCTCACCGGACAGGAAGTACTATGGCTACACCTTC
CDR3 protein: CASSSPDRKYYGYTF
D gene: TRBD1
J gene: TRBJ1-2
clone size: once
V gene: TRBV7-9

CDR3 DNA: TGCAGCGTTGAACCCCAGGAAATGAACACTGAAGCTTTCTTT
CDR3 protein: CSVEPQEMNTEAFF
D gene: -
J gene: TRBJ1-1
clone size: few
V gene: TRBV29-1

CDR3 DNA: TGTGCCAGCAGCCCTTCTTACGAGGGGGCATGGGTCACTGAAGCTTTCTTT
CDR3 protein: CASSPSYEGAWVTEAFF
D gene: TRBD1
J gene: TRBJ1-1
clone size: -
V gene: TRBV6-2/TRBV6-3

CDR3 DNA: TGTGCCAGCAGCGAAACTGCGACTCGCGGACAGGGATTGATTTTT
CDR3 protein: CASSETATRGQGLIF
D gene: TRBD1
J gene: TRBJ1-4
clone size: -
V gene: TRBV2

CDR3 DNA: TGTGCCAGCAGCGCCGGGACAGGGGACGAGCAGTACTTC
CDR3 protein: CASSAGTGDEQYF
D gene: TRBD1
J gene: TRBJ2-7
clone size: -
V gene: TRBV9

CDR3 DNA: TGTGCCAGCAGCCAAGAATTCCCACTAGCGGGGTTTGGCTACAATGAGCAGTTCTTC
CDR3 protein: CASSQEFPLAGFGYNEQFF
D gene: TRBD2
J gene: TRBJ2-1
clone size: -
V gene: TRBV3-1/TRBV3-2

CDR3 DNA: TGTGCCAGCAGCTTAGCGGCGGGACGTCTTTCCTATGGCTACACCTTC
CDR3 protein: CASSLAAGRLSYGYTF
D gene: -
J gene: TRBJ1-2
clone size: -
V gene: TRBV7-9

CDR3 DNA: TGTGCCAGCAGTTGGGGTCGACAGCGGAACACTGAAGCTTTCTTT
CDR3 protein: CASSWGRQRNTEAFF
D gene: -
J gene: TRBJ1-1
clone size: -
V gene: TRBV27

CDR3 DNA: TGTGCCAGCAGCTTAGGGACAGGGGGCAAAGAGCAGTACTTC
CDR3 protein: CASSLGTGGKEQYF
D gene: TRBD1
J gene: TRBJ2-7
clone size: -
V gene: TRBV7-9

CDR3 DNA: TGCAGCGTTGTGGGCAGGGCAGGGGGCTACACCTTC
CDR3 protein: CSVVGRAGGYTF
D gene: -
J gene: TRBJ1-2
clone size: -
V gene: TRBV29-1

CDR3 DNA: TGTGCCTGGAGAAGACAGGGATCAAACACTGAAGCTTTCTTT
CDR3 protein: CAWRRQGSNTEAFF
D gene: TRBD1
J gene: TRBJ1-1
clone size: -
V gene: TRBV30

CDR3 DNA: TGTGCCAGCAGTGATCGGCGGGCGAACACCGGGGAGCTGTTTTTT
CDR3 protein: CASSDRRANTGELFF
D gene: -
J gene: TRBJ2-2
clone size: few
V gene: TRBV2

CDR3 DNA: TGTGCTAGCGCGGAAGATAGCAATCAGCCCCAGCATTTT
CDR3 protein: CASAEDSNQPQHF
D gene: -
J gene: TRBJ1-5
clone size: -
V gene: TRBV12-5

CDR3 DNA: TGTGCCAGCAGCCAAGCCACGGGATCCTACGAGCAGTACTTC
CDR3 protein: CASSQATGSYEQYF
D gene: -
J gene: TRBJ2-7
clone size: -
V gene: TRBV14

CDR3 DNA: TGTGCCAGCAGTGTCGGGACACCTAACACCGGGGAGCTGTTTTTT
CDR3 protein: CASSVGTPNTGELFF
D gene: -
J gene: TRBJ2-2
clone size: few
V gene: TRBV6-4

CDR3 DNA: TGTGCCAGCAGCCCAGCGGGGACAGGGGGCGGCGAGCAGTACTTC
CDR3 protein: CASSPAGTGGGEQYF
D gene: TRBD1
J gene: TRBJ2-7
clone size: -
V gene: TRBV9

CDR3 DNA: TGTGCCAGCATCCTATCGGGGACTACTAACTATGGCTACACCTTC
CDR3 protein: CASILSGTTNYGYTF
D gene: -
J gene: TRBJ1-2
clone size: -
V gene: TRBV6-6

CDR3 DNA: TGTGCCAGCAGGAGGAGGACTGCAGATACGCAGTATTTT
CDR3 protein: CASRRRTADTQYF
D gene: -
J gene: TRBJ2-3
clone size: -
V gene: TRBV6-6

CDR3 DNA: TGTGCCAGCAGCTTAGGCCTAGCGGGGGGTAATCTCCAAGAGACCCAGTACTTC
CDR3 protein: CASSLGLAGGNLQETQYF
D gene: TRBD2
J gene: TRBJ2-5
clone size: -
V gene: TRBV7-2

CDR3 DNA: TGTGCCAGCAGCTCCGGTGAGTTGACTGAAGCTTTCTTT
CDR3 protein: CASSSGELTEAFF
D gene: -
J gene: TRBJ1-1
clone size: -
V gene: TRBV7-9

CDR3 DNA: TGCGCCACCCAACAGGGAACTAATGAAAAACTGTTTTTT
CDR3 protein: CATQQGTNEKLFF
D gene: -
J gene: TRBJ1-4
clone size: -
V gene: TRBV4-1